What follows is one T cell receptor (beta chain) and its context. The V gene's germline CDR1 is SEHNR and CDR2 FQNEAQ (reference sequence). The CDR3 length is 11 residues. V was clipped by 3 bases and J by 8 bases, with 7 bases between them. This specimen comes from a study of blood T cell repertoires in COVID-19. The repertoire was sequenced with immunoSEQ multiplex PCR; TCRdb's copy has only in-frame clones and lacks some. The sample carries approximately 300,000 clones, 86% recorded once. This receptor was taken from a woman younger than 35 who had recovered from COVID-19. The specimen sequenced was PBMCs or T cells enriched from blood (not recorded which). This rearrangement joins TRBV7-9 to TRBJ1-1; D is possibly TRBD1 (5 bases). The DNA for the CDR3 is TGTGCCAGCAGCTTGACAGCCGAAGCTTTCTTT. Amino acid sequence: CASSLTAEAFF.